This T cell receptor (beta chain) stems from a study of Graves' ophthalmopathy and Graves' hyperthyroidism. This clonotype was picked up many times. As yet, its antigen is unknown. The study excluded patients with other autoimmune diseases, uncontrolled infections, pregnancy or lactation. Amplification of the TCR beta CDR3 regions used RNA transcripts (as template). RT-PCR with HTBI primers came first, then second-round multiplex PCR. TCRdb reprocessed the multiplex PCR reads with MiXCR, giving one entry per CDR3 protein. The sample gives some 1.1 million distinct CDR3 sequences, 35% to 45% of which show up once; around 10% is in the top ten. Whole-study results and caveats: Sensitivity reached less than 71% and specificity under 85% when the model predicted ophthalmopathy progression. Most thyroid clonotypes expanded beyond 0.001 frequency were also found in blood. A model built from 13 signatures distinguished ophthalmopathy from stable hyperthyroidism with roughly 90% sensitivity and 81.08% specificity.

CDR3 length: 15 residues. From germline, CDR1 is SGHVS and CDR2 FQNEAQ. Between the trimmed V and J ends, which lost 1 base and 4 bases, there was a span of 13 bases. The rearrangement joins TRBV7-8 to TRBJ1-2; D possibly corresponds to TRBD1 (5 bases). The sequencing sample was made of peripheral blood or thyroid tissue (not recorded which). This TCR was sampled from an adult man with Graves' hyperthyroidism. In DNA, the CDR3 is TGTGCCAGCAGCTTAGGGGCGGGGGAGACCTATGGCTACACCTTC. Translated, it gives CASSLGAGETYGYTF. The whole variable domain, remainder taken from reference TRBV7-8 and TRBJ1-2, is GAGVSQSPRYKVAKRGQDVALRCDPISGHVSLFWYQQALGQGPEFLTYFQNEAQLDKSGLPSDRFFAERPEGSVSTLKIQRTQQEDSAVYLCASSLGAGETYGYTFGSGTRLTVV.